These 23 T cell receptor beta chains came from one sample sequenced in a study of tumour-infiltrating T cells in Burkitt lymphoma. Using immunoSEQ multiplex PCR, the repertoire was profiled, and TCRdb retains in-frame clones only, with some absent. The sample has around 9,900 clones, approximately 56% seen once; the top ten hold around 5.6%. Sequenced input: tumor tissue. These TCRs come from a human donor with diffuse large B-cell lymphoma.

The CDR3 DNA sequence: TGTGCCTGGAGGCCCTCGGCTAACTATGGCTACACCTTC. Translation: CAWRPSANYGYTF. The genes are TRBV30 and TRBJ1-2; no firm D call. The length of the CDR3 is 13 residues. Germline values: CDR1 GTSNPN, CDR2 SVGIG (reference sequence). V was trimmed by 3 bases and J by 0 bases, leaving 8 bases between them.

The J gene is TRBJ2-3, the V gene TRBV7-8; possible D gene TRBD2, 6 bases. The germline V and J ends were trimmed by 9 bases and 2 bases, with 9 bases remaining between them. CDR1 and CDR2 (germline): SGHVS, FQNEAQ. The CDR3 consists of 12 residues. For the CDR3, the DNA is TGTGCCAGTTCGGGGGACACAGATACGCAGTATTTT. This sequence encodes CASSGDTDTQYF.

This clone was recorded once. The missing conserved phenylalanine or tryptophan at the end of this CDR3 makes a read error likely. J is TRBJ1-2 and V is TRBV14, with D perhaps matching TRBD1 (5 bases). V was clipped by 1 base and J by 6 bases, with 12 bases between them. The CDR3 has 14 residues. CDR1 and CDR2 (germline): SGHDN, FVKESK. The CDR3 here is CASSQVVGGDGYTL. CDR3 nucleotide sequence: TGTGCCAGCAGCCAAGTAGTCGGGGGAGATGGCTACACCCTC.

The genes are TRBV18 and TRBJ2-2; D possibly corresponds to TRBD1 (5 bases). The V gene's germline CDR1 is KGHSH and CDR2 LQKENI. The V end lost 6 bases, the J end lost 5 bases, and 10 bases lay between the germline ends. The CDR3 length is 13 residues. CDR3 nucleotide sequence: TGTGCCAGCTCCCAGACAGAAACCGGGGAGCTGTTTTTT. Translated, it gives CASSQTETGELFF.

This clone appeared a single time. V usage is TRBV7-2 and J usage is TRBJ2-2; D is perhaps TRBD2 (5 bases). From germline, CDR1 is SGHTA and CDR2 FQGNSA. This CDR3 comprises 14 residues. V was clipped by 6 bases and J by 3 bases, with 11 bases between them. CDR3 DNA: TGTGCCAGCAGGGTCGGACTGGACACCGGGGAGCTGTTTTTT. This sequence encodes CASRVGLDTGELFF.

The chain couples TRBV6-1 to TRBJ1-3; no clear D. Per germline, CDR1 MNHNS and CDR2 SASEGT. Deletions cut 4 bases from V and 9 bases from J, with 13 bases between. This CDR3 region has 13 residues. Written as DNA, the CDR3 is TGTGCCAGCAGTGCGGAGGTTTTCTCCACCATATATTTT. It translates to CASSAEVFSTIYF.

The chain links TRBV2 to TRBJ1-2; tentative D call: TRBD1 (6 bases). CDR1 SNHLY and CDR2 FYNNEI come from the germline V gene. V was pared by 6 bases and J by 5 bases, with 19 bases between. The CDR3 runs 15 residues. This chain's CDR3 is CASSDNGGRFYGYTF. In nucleotides, the CDR3 is TGTGCCAGCAGCGACAATGGGGGCAGGTTTTATGGCTACACCTTC.

This clone was seen a handful of times. The chain couples TRBV7-9 to TRBJ1-6; weak D call: TRBD1 (6 bases). Germline V lookup: CDR1 SEHNR, CDR2 FQNEAQ (reference sequence). V lost 6 bases to trimming and J lost 7 bases, with 16 bases between them. The CDR3 loop spans 15 amino acids. The CDR3 region is CASRETSTGNSPLHF. CDR3 bases: TGTGCCAGCAGGGAGACATCCACAGGGAATTCACCCCTCCACTTT.

This clone turned up a few times. The J gene is TRBJ2-1, the V gene TRBV19; TRBD2 aligns across 11 bases. Looked up from germline, CDR1 is LNHDA and CDR2 is SQIVND (reference sequence). The V gene end was trimmed by 7 bases and the J gene end by 4 bases; junction bases not matched to a gene: 3. This CDR3 region has 14 residues. The CDR3 sequence: CASKTSGGYNEQFF. The CDR3 nucleotides read TGTGCCAGTAAAACTAGCGGGGGTTACAATGAGCAGTTCTTC. The complete variable domain, with remaining parts taken from reference TRBV19 and TRBJ2-1, reads DGGITQSPKYLFRKEGQNVTLSCEQNLNHDAMYWYRQDPGQGLRLIYYSQIVNDFQKGDIAEGYSVSREKKESFPLTVTSAQKNPTAFYLCASKTSGGYNEQFFGPGTRLTVL.

The rearrangement links TRBV10-3 to TRBJ2-2; D gene ambiguous. Germline V gives CDR1 ENHRY, CDR2 SYGVKD. The V end was cut by 2 bases, the J end by 4 bases, with 5 bases between. This CDR3 is 13 amino acids long. CDR3 sequence: CAISETGTGELFF. CDR3 nucleotide sequence: TGTGCCATCAGTGAGACTGGCACCGGGGAGCTGTTTTTT.

The chain employs TRBV19 and TRBJ1-2, with D tentatively TRBD1 (6 bases). The CDR3 loop spans 15 amino acids. CDR1 and CDR2 from the germline V gene are LNHDA and SQIVND (reference sequence). The germline V and J ends were trimmed by 9 bases and 5 bases, with 22 bases remaining between them. CDR3 coding DNA: TGTGCCAGCTTGGACAGACGGAAAAACGATTATGGCTACACCTTC. Translated, it gives CASLDRRKNDYGYTF.

This chain links TRBV2 with TRBJ2-2; unclear D gene. V gave up 1 base and J gave up 0 bases, with 9 bases separating them. This CDR3 region has 16 residues. Germline CDR1 and CDR2: SNHLY and FYNNEI. This CDR3 reads CASSEVGTANTGELFF. CDR3 sequence (DNA): TGTGCCAGCAGTGAAGTGGGAACCGCGAACACCGGGGAGCTGTTTTTT.

This clone was seen a single time. The V gene is TRBV11-2, the J gene TRBJ2-3; possibly TRBD2 for D (5 bases). V was trimmed by 5 bases and J by 1 base, leaving 10 bases between them. Germline values: CDR1 SGHAT, CDR2 FQNNGV. The CDR3 is made up of 14 amino acids. CDR3 nucleotide sequence: TGTGCCAGCAGCCTCATTAGCGGCACAGATACGCAGTATTTT. Protein sequence: CASSLISGTDTQYF. Using reference TRBV11-2 and TRBJ2-3 for the parts outside the CDR3, the full variable domain is EAGVAQSPRYKIIEKRQSVAFWCNPISGHATLYWYQQILGQGPKLLIQFQNNGVVDDSQLPKDRFSAERLKGVDSTLKIQPAKLEDSAVYLCASSLISGTDTQYFGPGTRLTVL.

The chain combines TRBV7-9 with TRBJ2-1, with D perhaps matching TRBD1 (5 bases). CDR1 is SEHNR, CDR2 FQNEAQ, per germline (reference sequence). The length of the CDR3 is 14 residues. The germline V and J ends were trimmed by 1 base and 5 bases, with 9 bases remaining between them. The CDR3 nucleotides read TGTGCCAGCAGCTTAGTAGCAGGGAACAATGAGCAGTTCTTC. Translation gives CASSLVAGNNEQFF.

The rearrangement links TRBV19 to TRBJ1-2, with D possibly matching TRBD1 (5 bases). Germline V gives CDR1 LNHDA, CDR2 SQIVND (reference sequence). The CDR3 has 14 residues. Between the trimmed V and J ends, which lost 1 base and 4 bases, there was a span of 10 bases. The CDR3 protein is CASSIVGQGYGYTF. CDR3 DNA sequence: TGTGCCAGTAGTATAGTCGGGCAGGGCTATGGCTACACCTTC.

This chain uses TRBV5-4 with TRBJ2-2; 10 nucleotides agree with TRBD1. V lost 4 bases, J lost 6 bases, and 9 bases stayed unmatched. The CDR3 runs to 16 residues. CDR1 is SGHNT, CDR2 YYREEE, per germline (reference sequence). The CDR3 reads CASSGTGTGEAGELFF. In DNA form, the CDR3 reads TGTGCCAGCAGCGGGACCGGGACAGGGGAGGCCGGGGAGCTGTTTTTT.

This clone was observed a handful of times. In DNA, the CDR3 is TGTGCCAGCAGAGATACAGGGTTCTATGGCTACACCTTC. Its protein is CASRDTGFYGYTF. This chain connects TRBV6-1 to TRBJ1-2, with a tentative D call TRBD1 (6 bases). The CDR3 loop spans 13 amino acids. Between the trimmed V and J ends, which lost 6 bases and 4 bases, there was a span of 12 bases. Germline V CDR1 and CDR2: MNHNS, SASEGT.

J is TRBJ2-3 and V is TRBV6-5; 10 bases fit TRBD2. CDR3 size: 15 residues. The germline CDR1 and CDR2 sequences are MNHEY and SVGAGI. V lost 6 bases and J lost 3; bases outside the gene matches: 6. For the CDR3, the DNA is TGTGCCAGCAGAAAGCTAGCGGGGGTTACAGATACGCAGTATTTT. Translated: CASRKLAGVTDTQYF.

CDR3 in DNA: TGTGCCAGCAGCCCCACCGACGGAACCTACGAGCAGTACTTC. Its protein is CASSPTDGTYEQYF. The chain has TRBV7-9 and TRBJ2-7, with D unclear. Trimming pared 5 bases from V and 2 bases from J, leaving 13 bases between. The CDR3 is 14 amino acids. The V gene's germline CDR1 is SEHNR and CDR2 FQNEAQ (reference sequence).

Here the CDR3 reads CASSDSRNTEAFF. CDR3 in DNA: TGCGCCAGCAGTGATTCTAGAAACACTGAAGCTTTCTTT. The chain employs TRBV10-2 and TRBJ1-1; D remains ambiguous. Germline-derived CDR1 and CDR2 are WSHSY and SAAADI. V lost 3 bases, J lost 2 bases, and 7 bases lay in between. This CDR3 has 13 amino acids.

The rearrangement links TRBV10-3 to TRBJ2-2; 7 bases align to TRBD1. The trim removed 8 bases at V and 1 base at J, leaving 10 bases unmatched. In germline, CDR1 is ENHRY, CDR2 SYGVKD. This CDR3 is built from 16 residues. This CDR3 reads CAIPTTRQGNTGELFF. CDR3 nucleotides: TGTGCCATCCCGACAACTAGACAGGGGAACACCGGGGAGCTGTTTTTT.

The chain links TRBV7-2 to TRBJ1-1; the D is unclear. The CDR3 is 15 amino acids. V lost 0 bases, J lost 1 base, and 9 bases lay in between. Germline lookup yields CDR1 SGHTA and CDR2 FQGNSA. The CDR3 sequence: CASSLAGRRNTEAFF. CDR3 DNA sequence: TGTGCCAGCAGCTTAGCTGGTCGGAGGAACACTGAAGCTTTCTTT.

This clone was seen only a few times. The chain links TRBV30 to TRBJ2-5, with TRBD2 as a possible D gene (5 bases). The V end was cut by 8 bases, the J end by 5 bases, with 18 bases between. Germline-derived CDR1 and CDR2 are GTSNPN and SVGIG (reference sequence). The CDR3 has 13 residues. This CDR3 is CAVEAERKETQYF. The CDR3 bases are TGTGCCGTGGAGGCTGAGCGGAAGGAGACCCAGTACTTC.